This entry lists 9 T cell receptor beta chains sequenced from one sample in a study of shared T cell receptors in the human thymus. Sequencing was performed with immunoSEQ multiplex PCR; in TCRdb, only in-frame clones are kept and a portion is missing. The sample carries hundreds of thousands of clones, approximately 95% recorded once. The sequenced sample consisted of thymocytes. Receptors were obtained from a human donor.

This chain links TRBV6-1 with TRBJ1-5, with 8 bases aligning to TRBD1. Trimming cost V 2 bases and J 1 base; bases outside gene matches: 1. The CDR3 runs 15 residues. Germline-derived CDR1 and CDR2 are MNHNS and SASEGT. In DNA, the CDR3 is TGTGCCAGCAGTGAAAACAGGGGGAGCAATCAGCCCCAGCATTTT. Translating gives CASSENRGSNQPQHF.

CDR3 amino acids: CASSQGGGELFF. The CDR3 DNA follows: TGTGCCAGCAGCCAGGGGGGAGGGGAACTGTTTTTT. The chain has TRBV4-2 and TRBJ1-4, with D tentatively TRBD1 (5 bases). The V and J ends lost 3 bases and 12 bases respectively, with 11 bases between them. Germline CDR1 is LGHNA and CDR2 is YNFKEQ. CDR3 length: 12 residues.

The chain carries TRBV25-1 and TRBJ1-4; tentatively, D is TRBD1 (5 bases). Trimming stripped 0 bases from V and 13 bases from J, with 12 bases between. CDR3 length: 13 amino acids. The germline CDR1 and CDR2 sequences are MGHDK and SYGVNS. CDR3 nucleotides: TGTGCCAGCAGTGAATACTTTGGGAGGGGACTGTTTTTT. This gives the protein CASSEYFGRGLFF.

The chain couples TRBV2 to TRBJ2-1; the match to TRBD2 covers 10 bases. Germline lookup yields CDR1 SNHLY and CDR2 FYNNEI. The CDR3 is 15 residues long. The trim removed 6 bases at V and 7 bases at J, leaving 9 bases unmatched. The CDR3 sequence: CASSPSGSVENEQFF. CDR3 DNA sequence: TGTGCCAGCAGCCCTAGCGGGAGTGTAGAGAATGAGCAGTTCTTC.

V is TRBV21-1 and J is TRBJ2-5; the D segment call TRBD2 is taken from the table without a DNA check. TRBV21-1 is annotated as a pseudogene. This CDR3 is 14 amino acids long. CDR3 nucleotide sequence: TGTGCCAGCAGCAAAAAGGCTAGCGACGAGGCCCAGTACTTC. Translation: CASSKKASDEAQYF.

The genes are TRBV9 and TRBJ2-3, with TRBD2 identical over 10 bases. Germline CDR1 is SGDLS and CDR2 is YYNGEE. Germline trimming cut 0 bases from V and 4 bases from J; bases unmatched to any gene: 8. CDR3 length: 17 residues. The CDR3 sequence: CASSVGASGSPADTQYF. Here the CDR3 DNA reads TGTGCCAGCAGCGTAGGGGCTAGCGGGAGCCCGGCAGATACGCAGTATTTT.

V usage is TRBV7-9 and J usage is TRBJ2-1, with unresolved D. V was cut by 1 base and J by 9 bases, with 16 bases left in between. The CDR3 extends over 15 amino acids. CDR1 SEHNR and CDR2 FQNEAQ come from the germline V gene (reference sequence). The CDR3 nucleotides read TGTGCCAGCAGCTTAGTTCGGGTCGGTGCTCTTGAGCAGTTCTTC. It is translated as CASSLVRVGALEQFF.

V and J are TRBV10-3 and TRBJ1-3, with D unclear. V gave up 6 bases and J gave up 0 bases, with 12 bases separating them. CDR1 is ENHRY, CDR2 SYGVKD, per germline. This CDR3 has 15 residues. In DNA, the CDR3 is TGTGCCATCAGCTTGACGGGGAGCTCTGGAAACACCATATATTTT. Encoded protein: CAISLTGSSGNTIYF.

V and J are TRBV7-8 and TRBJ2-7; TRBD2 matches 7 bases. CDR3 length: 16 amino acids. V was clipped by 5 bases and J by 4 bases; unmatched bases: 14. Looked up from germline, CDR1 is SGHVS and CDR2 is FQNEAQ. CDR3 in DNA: TGTGCCAGCAGCCTCGTCAGGAGCGCGGGAGTTTACGAGCAGTACTTC. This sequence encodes CASSLVRSAGVYEQYF.